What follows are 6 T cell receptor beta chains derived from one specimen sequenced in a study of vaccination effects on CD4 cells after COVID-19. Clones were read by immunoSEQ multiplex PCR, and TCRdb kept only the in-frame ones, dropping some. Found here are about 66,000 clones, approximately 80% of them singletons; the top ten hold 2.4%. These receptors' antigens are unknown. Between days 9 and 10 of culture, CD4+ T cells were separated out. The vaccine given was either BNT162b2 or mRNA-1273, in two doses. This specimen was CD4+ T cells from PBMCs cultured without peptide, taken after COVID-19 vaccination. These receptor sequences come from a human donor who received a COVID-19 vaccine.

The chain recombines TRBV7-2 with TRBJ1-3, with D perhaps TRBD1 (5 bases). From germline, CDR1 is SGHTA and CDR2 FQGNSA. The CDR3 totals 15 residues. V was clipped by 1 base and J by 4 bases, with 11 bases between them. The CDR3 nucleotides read TGTGCCAGCAGCTTAGTCGGACACGTCGGAAACACCATATATTTT. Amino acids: CASSLVGHVGNTIYF.

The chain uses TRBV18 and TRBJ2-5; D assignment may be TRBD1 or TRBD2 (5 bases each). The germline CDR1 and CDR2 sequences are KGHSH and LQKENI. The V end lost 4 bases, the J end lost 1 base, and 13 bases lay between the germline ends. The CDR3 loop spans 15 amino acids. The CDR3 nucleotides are TGTGCCAGCTCACAAAATTCCGGGGCCCAAGAGACCCAGTACTTC. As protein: CASSQNSGAQETQYF.

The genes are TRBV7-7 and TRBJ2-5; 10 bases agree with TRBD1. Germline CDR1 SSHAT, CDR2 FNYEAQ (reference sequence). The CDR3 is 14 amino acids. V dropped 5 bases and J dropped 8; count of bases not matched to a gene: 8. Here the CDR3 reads CASSPRTGGSTQYF. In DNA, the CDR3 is TGTGCCAGCAGCCCCCGGACAGGGGGTAGTACCCAGTACTTC.

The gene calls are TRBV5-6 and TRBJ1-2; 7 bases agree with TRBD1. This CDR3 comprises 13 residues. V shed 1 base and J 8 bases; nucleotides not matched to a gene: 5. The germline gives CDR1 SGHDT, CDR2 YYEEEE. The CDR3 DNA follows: TGTGCCAGCAGCTTGAGCGACAGGGAAGGCTACACCTTC. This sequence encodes CASSLSDREGYTF.

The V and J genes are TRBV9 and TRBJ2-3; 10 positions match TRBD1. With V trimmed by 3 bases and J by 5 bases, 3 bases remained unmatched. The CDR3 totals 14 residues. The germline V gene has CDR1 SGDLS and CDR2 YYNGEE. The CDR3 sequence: CASSATGGEDTQYF. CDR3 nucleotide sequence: TGTGCCAGCAGCGCGACAGGGGGCGAAGATACGCAGTATTTT.

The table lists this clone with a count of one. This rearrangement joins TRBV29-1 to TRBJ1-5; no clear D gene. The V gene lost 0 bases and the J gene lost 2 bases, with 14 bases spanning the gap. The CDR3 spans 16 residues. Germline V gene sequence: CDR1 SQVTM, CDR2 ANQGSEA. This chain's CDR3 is CSVEDSFFYRNQPQHF. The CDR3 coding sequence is TGCAGCGTTGAAGATTCGTTTTTTTACCGCAATCAGCCCCAGCATTTT.